Reported below is one TCR beta chain. Measured with immunoSEQ multiplex PCR; TCRdb has only the in-frame clones, and not every one. This sample has fewer than 90,000 clones, with around 83% found just once. This sample stems from a study of blood T cell repertoires in COVID-19. The specimen sequenced was peripheral blood. This TCR derives from a man aged 65 to 85 with active COVID-19.

The CDR3 sequence is CASTPGWTASDQPQHF. The CDR3 DNA follows: TGTGCCAGCACCCCGGGGTGGACAGCCAGTGATCAGCCCCAGCATTTT. The chain uses TRBV28 and TRBJ1-5, with D maybe TRBD1 (6 bases). The CDR3 runs 16 residues. V lost 7 bases and J 5 bases, leaving 21 bases between the germline ends. From germline, CDR1 is MDHEN and CDR2 SYDVKM.